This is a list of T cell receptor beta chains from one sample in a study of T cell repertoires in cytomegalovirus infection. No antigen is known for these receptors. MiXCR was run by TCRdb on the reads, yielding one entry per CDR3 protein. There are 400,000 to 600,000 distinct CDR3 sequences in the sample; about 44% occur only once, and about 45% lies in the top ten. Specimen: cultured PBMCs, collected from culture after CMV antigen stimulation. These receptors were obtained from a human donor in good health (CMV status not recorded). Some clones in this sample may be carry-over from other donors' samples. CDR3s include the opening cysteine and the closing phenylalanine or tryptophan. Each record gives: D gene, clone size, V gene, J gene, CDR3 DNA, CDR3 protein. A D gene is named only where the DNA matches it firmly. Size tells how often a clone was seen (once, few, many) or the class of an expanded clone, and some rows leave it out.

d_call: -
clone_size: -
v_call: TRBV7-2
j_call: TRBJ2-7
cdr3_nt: TGTGCCAGCAGCCCCCGGACTGCACGGCACGAGCAGTACTTC
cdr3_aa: CASSPRTARHEQYF

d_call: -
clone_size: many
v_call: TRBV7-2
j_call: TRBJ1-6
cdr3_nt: TGTGCCAGCAGCTTAGGACGGAATAATTCACCCCTCCACTTT
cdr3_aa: CASSLGRNNSPLHF

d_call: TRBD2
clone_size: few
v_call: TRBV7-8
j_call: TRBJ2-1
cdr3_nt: TGTGCCAGCAGCGAAGCGGGGGGAATTTACAATGAGCAGTTCTTC
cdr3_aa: CASSEAGGIYNEQFF

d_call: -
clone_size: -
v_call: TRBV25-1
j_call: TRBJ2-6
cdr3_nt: TGTGCCAGCACCACGGGACCTAGCTCTGGGGCCAACGTCCTGACTTTC
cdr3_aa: CASTTGPSSGANVLTF

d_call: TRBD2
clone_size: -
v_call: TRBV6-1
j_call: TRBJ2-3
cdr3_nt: TGTGCCAGCAGTGAATCAAGACTAGCGGGGAGCACAGATACGCAGTATTTT
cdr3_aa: CASSESRLAGSTDTQYF

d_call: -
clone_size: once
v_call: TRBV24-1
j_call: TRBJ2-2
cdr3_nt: TGTGCCACCAGTGACCCCGGGACTAACACCGGGGAGCTGTTTTTT
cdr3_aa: CATSDPGTNTGELFF

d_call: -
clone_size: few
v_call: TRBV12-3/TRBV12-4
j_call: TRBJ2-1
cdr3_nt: TGTGCCAGCAGTCCGTTCTCCTACAATGAGCAGTTCTTC
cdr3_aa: CASSPFSYNEQFF

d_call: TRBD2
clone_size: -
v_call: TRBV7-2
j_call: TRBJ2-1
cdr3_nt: TGTGCCAGCAGCGGGACTAGCGGGACAAATGAGCAGTTCTTC
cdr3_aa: CASSGTSGTNEQFF

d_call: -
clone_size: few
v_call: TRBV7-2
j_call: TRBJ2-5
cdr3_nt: TGTGCCAGCAGCTCGGCGTGGCAAGAGACCCAGTACTTC
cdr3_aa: CASSSAWQETQYF

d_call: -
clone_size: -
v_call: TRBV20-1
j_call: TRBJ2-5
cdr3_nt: TGCAGTGCCGTATCGCCAGGGGCGTACCAAGAGACCCAGTACTTC
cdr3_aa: CSAVSPGAYQETQYF

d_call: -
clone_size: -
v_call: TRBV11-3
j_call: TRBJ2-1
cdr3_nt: TGTGCCAGCAGCTTAGGGGAACAACGGCTGTACAATGAGCAGTTCTTC
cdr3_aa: CASSLGEQRLYNEQFF

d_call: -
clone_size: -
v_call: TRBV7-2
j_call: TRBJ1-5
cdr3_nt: TGTGCCAGCAGCTTAGATATGTCAAGCTCTTATCAGCCCCAGCATTTT
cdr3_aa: CASSLDMSSSYQPQHF

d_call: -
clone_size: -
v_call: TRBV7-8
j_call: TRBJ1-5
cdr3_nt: TGTGCCAGCAGCACCCGAGGCAATCAGCCCCAGCATTTT
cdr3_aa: CASSTRGNQPQHF

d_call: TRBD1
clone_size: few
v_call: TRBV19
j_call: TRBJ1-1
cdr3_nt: TGTGCCAGTAGTATGGTGGCAGGGGGCCCCATGAACACTGAAGCTTTCTTT
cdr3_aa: CASSMVAGGPMNTEAFF

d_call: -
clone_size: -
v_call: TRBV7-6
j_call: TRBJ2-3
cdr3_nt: TGTGCCAGCAGCTTCACGGCCACTAGCACAGATACGCAGTATTTT
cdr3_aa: CASSFTATSTDTQYF

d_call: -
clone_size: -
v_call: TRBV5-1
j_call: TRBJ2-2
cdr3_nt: TGCGCCAGCAGCTTGGTTATGGGGACCGGGGAGCTGTTTTTT
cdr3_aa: CASSLVMGTGELFF

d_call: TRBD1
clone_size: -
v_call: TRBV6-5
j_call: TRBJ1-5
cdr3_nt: TGTGCCAGCAGTCCATACAGGGGGCCGCAGCCCCAGCATTTT
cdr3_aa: CASSPYRGPQPQHF

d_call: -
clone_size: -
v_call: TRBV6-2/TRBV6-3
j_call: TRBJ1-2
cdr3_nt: TGTGCCAGCAGTTACTCGACCCCCTCCCTGCGGAGGCGGGCTGGCTACACCTTC
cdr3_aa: CASSYSTPSLRRRAGYTF

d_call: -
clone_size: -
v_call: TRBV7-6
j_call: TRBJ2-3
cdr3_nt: TGTGCCAGCAGCTTGTATGTAGATGGGGCTGGTGATACGCAGTATTTT
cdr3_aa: CASSLYVDGAGDTQYF

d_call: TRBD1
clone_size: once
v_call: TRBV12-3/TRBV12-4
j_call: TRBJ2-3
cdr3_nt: TGTGCCAGCAGTCTAAGGACAGGGGTTTCAGATACGCAGTATTTT
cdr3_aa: CASSLRTGVSDTQYF

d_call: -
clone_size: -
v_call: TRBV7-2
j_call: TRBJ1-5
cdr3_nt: TGTGCCAGCAGCTTTTCGGCAGGGAGCAATCAGCCCCAGCATTTT
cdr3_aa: CASSFSAGSNQPQHF

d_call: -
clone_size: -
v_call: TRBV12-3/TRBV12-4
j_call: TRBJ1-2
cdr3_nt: TGTGCCAGCACGGGCTTCGCGGTAGTGATATCCGGCTACACCTTC
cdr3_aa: CASTGFAVVISGYTF

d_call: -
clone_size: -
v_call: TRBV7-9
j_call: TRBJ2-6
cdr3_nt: TGTGCCAGCAGCTTAGTAGGTCAAGGGGCCAACGTCCTGACTTTC
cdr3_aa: CASSLVGQGANVLTF

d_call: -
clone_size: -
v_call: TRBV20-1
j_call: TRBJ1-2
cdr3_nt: TGCAGTGCTAGAGTATCCAATGGCTACACCTTC
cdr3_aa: CSARVSNGYTF

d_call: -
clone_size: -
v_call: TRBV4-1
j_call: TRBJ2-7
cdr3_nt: TGCGCCAGCAGCCCGGAACCCGGACAGCCGATCTCCTACGAGCAGTACTTC
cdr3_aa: CASSPEPGQPISYEQYF

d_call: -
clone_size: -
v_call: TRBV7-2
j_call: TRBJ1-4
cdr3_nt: TGTGCCAGCAGCCAGGGGACGGCAAGGGGTAATGAAAAACTGTTTTTT
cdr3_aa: CASSQGTARGNEKLFF

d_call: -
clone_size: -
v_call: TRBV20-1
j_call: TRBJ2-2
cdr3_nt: TGCAGTGCTAGGGTAGGGTCCGGCACCGGGGAGCTGTTTTTT
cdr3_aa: CSARVGSGTGELFF

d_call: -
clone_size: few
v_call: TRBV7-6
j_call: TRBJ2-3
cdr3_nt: TGTGCCAGCAGCTTTACGGGCGAAGGGGATACGCAGTATTTT
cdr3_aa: CASSFTGEGDTQYF

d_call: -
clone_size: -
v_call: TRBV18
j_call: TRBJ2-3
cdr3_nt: TGTGCCAGCGAAACGAGGGTCAGGGGATACACAGATACGCAGTATTTT
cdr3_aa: CASETRVRGYTDTQYF

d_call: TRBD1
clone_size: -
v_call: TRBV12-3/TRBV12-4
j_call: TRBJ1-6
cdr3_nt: TGTGCCAGCGGAAGAGGGACAGCGACTAATTCACCCCTCCACTTT
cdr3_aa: CASGRGTATNSPLHF

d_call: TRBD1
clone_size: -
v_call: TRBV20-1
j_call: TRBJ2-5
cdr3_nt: TGCAGTGCTAGAGACTCGACAGGGCCGGAGACCCAGTACTTC
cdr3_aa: CSARDSTGPETQYF

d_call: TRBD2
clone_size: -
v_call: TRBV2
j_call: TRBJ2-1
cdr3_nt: TGTGCCAGCAGTGAAGTGCTAGCGGGGGGGAGAGGAGGTGAGCAGTTCTTC
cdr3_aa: CASSEVLAGGRGGEQFF

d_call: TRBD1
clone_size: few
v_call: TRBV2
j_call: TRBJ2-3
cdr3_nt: TGTGCCAGCAGTGAGGTTACAGGGGCAGATACGCAGTATTTT
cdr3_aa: CASSEVTGADTQYF

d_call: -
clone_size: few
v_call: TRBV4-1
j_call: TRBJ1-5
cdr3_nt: TGCGCCAGCAGCCAAGAAACCAGGAGCAATCAGCCCCAGCATTTT
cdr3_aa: CASSQETRSNQPQHF

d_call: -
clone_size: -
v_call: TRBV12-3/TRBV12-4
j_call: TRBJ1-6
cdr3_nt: TGTGCCAGCAGTTTTGTGCGACTTATCGGGCCCCGGGATAATTCACCCCTCCACTTT
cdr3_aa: CASSFVRLIGPRDNSPLHF

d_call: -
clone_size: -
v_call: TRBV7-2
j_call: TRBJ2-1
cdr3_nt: TGTGCCAGCAGCGTCTGGGGCAATGAGCAGTTCTTC
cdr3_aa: CASSVWGNEQFF

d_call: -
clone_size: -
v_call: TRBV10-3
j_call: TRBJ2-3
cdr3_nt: TGTGCCATCAGGTCCGGGACACCCTCCACAGATACGCAGTATTTT
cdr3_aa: CAIRSGTPSTDTQYF

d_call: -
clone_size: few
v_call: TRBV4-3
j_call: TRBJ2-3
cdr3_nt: TGCGCCAGCAGCCTCGGGGTGGCCAAAAGCACAGATACGCAGTATTTT
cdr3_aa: CASSLGVAKSTDTQYF

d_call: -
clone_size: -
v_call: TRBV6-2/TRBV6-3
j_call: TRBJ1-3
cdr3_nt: TGTGCCAGCAGGGCGGGGGCAAACCTCTCTGGAAACACCATATATTTT
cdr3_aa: CASRAGANLSGNTIYF

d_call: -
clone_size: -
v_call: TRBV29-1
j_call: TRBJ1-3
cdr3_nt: TGCAGCGCCGATGCCCAGGGATCGGGAAACACCATATATTTT
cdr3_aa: CSADAQGSGNTIYF

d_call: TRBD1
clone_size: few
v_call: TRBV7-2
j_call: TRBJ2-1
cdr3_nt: TGTGCCAGCAGATTGACGGGACAGCCCTACAATGAGCAGTTCTTC
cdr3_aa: CASRLTGQPYNEQFF

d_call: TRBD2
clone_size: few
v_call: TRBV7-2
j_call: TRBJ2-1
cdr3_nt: TGTGCCAGCAGTCCAGATCAGGGCGGGAGTTCCTACAATGAGCAGTTCTTC
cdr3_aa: CASSPDQGGSSYNEQFF

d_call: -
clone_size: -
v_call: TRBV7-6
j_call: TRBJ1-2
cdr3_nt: TGTGCCAGCAGCCAAGAGGGGGGCTTGGGTGGCTACACCTTC
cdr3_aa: CASSQEGGLGGYTF

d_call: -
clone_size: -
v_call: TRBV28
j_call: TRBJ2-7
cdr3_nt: TGTGCCAGCAGCCCCGCTGTCAGCTCCTACGAGCAGTACTTC
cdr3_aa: CASSPAVSSYEQYF

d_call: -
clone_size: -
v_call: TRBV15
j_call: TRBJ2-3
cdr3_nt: TGTGCCACCAGCCCTCGGACGGGTACCCCGGATACGCAGTATTTT
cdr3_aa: CATSPRTGTPDTQYF

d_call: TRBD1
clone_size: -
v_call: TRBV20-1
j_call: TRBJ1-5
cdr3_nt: TGCAGTGCAGGCAGATCACCCGGGACAGGATCCAATCAGCCCCAGCATTTT
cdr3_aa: CSAGRSPGTGSNQPQHF

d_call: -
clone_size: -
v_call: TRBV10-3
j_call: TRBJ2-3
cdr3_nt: TGTGCCATCATGGGGTCAAGACAGCTTACAGATACGCAGTATTTT
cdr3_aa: CAIMGSRQLTDTQYF

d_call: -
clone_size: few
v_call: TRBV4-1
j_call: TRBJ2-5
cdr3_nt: TGCGCCAGCAGCCGCGGACAGTTGCTTCCAGGGGGGGAGACCCAGTACTTC
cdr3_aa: CASSRGQLLPGGETQYF